Presented here are 5 T cell receptor beta chains from one specimen sequenced in a study of T cell responses to AZD1222 COVID-19 vaccine. The protocol was immunoSEQ multiplex PCR, while the TCRdb copy is restricted to in-frame clones and leaves out a portion. The table shows about 150,000 clones, with 94% occurring only once. Sequenced material: peripheral blood, taken on day 0 of AZD1222 vaccination. The receptors originated from an adult in good health.

The rearrangement joins TRBV7-8 to TRBJ2-2; D gene ambiguous. The CDR3 spans 13 residues. The V end lost 3 bases, the J end lost 5 bases, and 7 bases lay between the germline ends. Germline-derived CDR1 and CDR2 are SGHVS and FQNEAQ. CDR3 loop: CASSLSGTGELFF. Written as DNA, the CDR3 is TGTGCCAGCAGCTTGTCCGGGACCGGGGAGCTGTTTTTT.

The rearrangement joins TRBV7-6 to TRBJ1-1; D is unresolved. The CDR3 is 15 amino acids. Germline loops: CDR1 SGHVS, CDR2 FNYEAQ. The V end was cut by 5 bases, the J end by 3 bases, with 16 bases between. CDR3 sequence (DNA): TGTGCCAGCAGCACCACCTCATTGGAGGACACTGAAGCTTTCTTT. Its protein product is CASSTTSLEDTEAFF.

J is TRBJ2-7 and V is TRBV6-2 or TRBV6-3; tentatively, D is TRBD1 or TRBD2 (5 bases each). V lost 2 bases to trimming and J lost 6 bases, with 11 bases between them. Germline loops: CDR1 MNHEY, CDR2 SVGEGT. This CDR3 has 13 amino acids. CDR3 DNA: TGTGCCAGCAGTTACCCCAGGGAGCCCGAGCAGTACGTC. The encoded protein is CASSYPREPEQYV.

This sequence joins TRBV5-6 and TRBJ2-7; the D gene could be TRBD1 or TRBD2 (5 bases each). The ends were cut back, 2 bases at V and 5 bases at J, with 11 bases in the middle. The CDR3 runs to 13 residues. From germline, CDR1 is SGHDT and CDR2 YYEEEE. CDR3 sequence (DNA): TGTGCCAGCAGCTTAGATCCGGGACACGAGCAGTACGTC. It specifies CASSLDPGHEQYV.

This chain connects TRBV25-1 to TRBJ1-2, with D perhaps matching TRBD1 (5 bases). Germline V gene data show CDR1 as MGHDK and CDR2 as SYGVNS. The CDR3 length is 13 residues. V shed 6 bases and J shed 4 bases, with 12 bases lying between them. The CDR3 spells CASRGRGGYGYTF. In DNA form, the CDR3 reads TGTGCCAGCAGGGGGCGAGGTGGCTATGGCTACACCTTC.